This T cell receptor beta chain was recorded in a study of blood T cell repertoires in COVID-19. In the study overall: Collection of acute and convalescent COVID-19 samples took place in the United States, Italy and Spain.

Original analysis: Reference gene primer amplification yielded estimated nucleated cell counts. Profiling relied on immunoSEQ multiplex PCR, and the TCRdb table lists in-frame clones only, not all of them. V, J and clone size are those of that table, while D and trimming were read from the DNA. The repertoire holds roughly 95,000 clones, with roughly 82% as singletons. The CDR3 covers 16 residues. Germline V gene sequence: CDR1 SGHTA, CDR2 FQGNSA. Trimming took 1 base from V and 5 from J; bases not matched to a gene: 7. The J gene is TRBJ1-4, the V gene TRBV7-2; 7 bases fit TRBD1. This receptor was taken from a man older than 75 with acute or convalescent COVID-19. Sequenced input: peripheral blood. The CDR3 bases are TGTGCCAGCAGCTTAGGCCAAGGGGGCTGGAATGAAAAACTGTTTTTT. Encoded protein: CASSLGQGGWNEKLFF.